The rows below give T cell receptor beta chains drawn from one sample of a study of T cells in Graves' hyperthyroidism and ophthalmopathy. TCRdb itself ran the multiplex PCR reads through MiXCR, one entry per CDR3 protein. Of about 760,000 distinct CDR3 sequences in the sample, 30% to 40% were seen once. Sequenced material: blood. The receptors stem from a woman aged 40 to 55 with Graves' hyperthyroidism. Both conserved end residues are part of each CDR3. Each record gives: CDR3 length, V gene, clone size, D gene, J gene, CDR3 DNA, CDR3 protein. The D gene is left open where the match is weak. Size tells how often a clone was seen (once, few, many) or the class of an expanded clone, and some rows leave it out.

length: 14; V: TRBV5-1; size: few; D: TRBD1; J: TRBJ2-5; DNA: TGCGCCAGCAGGTCAGGGGGTAGTGTAGAGACCCAGTACTTC; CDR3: CASRSGGSVETQYF
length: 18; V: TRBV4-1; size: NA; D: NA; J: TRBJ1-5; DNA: TGCGCCAGCAGCCAAGATCCTATGAGGTGGATTGGCAATCAGCCCCAGCATTTT; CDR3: CASSQDPMRWIGNQPQHF
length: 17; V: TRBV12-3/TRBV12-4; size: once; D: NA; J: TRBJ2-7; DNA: TGTGCCAGCAGTTTGGGGGAGGGGACAGACTCCGACTACGAGCAGTACTTC; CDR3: CASSLGEGTDSDYEQYF
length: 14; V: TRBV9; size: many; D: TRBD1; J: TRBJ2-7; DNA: TGTGCCAGCAGTGCGACAGGGAGCTCCTACGAGCAGTACTTC; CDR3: CASSATGSSYEQYF
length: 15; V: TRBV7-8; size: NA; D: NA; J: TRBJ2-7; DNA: TGTGCCAGCAGCTTAAACCCCTGGGGGTTAGCCGAGCAGTACTTC; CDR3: CASSLNPWGLAEQYF
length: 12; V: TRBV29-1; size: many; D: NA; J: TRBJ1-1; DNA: TGCAGCGTTGAAGCCCTTGGCAGGGTGGCTTTCTTT; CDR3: CSVEALGRVAFF
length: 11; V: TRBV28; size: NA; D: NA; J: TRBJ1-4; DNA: TGTGCCAGCAGTTCCGAGGAAAAACTGTTTTTT; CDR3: CASSSEEKLFF
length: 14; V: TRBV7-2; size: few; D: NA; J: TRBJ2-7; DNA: TGTGCCAGCAGCCCAGGGTTTTTGATCTACGAGCAGTACTTC; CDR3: CASSPGFLIYEQYF
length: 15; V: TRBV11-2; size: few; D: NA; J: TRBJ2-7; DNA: TGTGCCAGCAGCTTGAATCCTAGCCTTTCCTACGAGCAGTACTTC; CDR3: CASSLNPSLSYEQYF
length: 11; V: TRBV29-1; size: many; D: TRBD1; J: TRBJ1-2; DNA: TGCAGCGCTCGGACAGGGCCTGGCTACACCTTC; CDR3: CSARTGPGYTF
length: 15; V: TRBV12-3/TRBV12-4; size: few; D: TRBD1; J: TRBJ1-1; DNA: TGTGCCAGCAGTAACATAGGAACAGGGGGCCATGAAGCTTTCTTT; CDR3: CASSNIGTGGHEAFF
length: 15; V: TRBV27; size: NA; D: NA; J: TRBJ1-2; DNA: TGTGCCAGCAGTTTAAACCCGACGATAAACTATGGCTACACCTTC; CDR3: CASSLNPTINYGYTF
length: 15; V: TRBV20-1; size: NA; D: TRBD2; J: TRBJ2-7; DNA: TGCAGTGCCAGTTGGAGCGGGGGCAACTCCTACGAGCAGTACTTC; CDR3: CSASWSGGNSYEQYF
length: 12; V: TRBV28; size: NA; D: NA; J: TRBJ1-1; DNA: TGTGCCAGCAGTTTTAGTTACACTGAAGCTTTCTTT; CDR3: CASSFSYTEAFF
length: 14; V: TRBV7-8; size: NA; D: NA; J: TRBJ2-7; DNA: TGTGCCAGCAGCACCGGATGGGGAGCCCACGAGCAGTACTTC; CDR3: CASSTGWGAHEQYF
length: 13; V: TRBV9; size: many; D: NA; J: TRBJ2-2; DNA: TGTGCCAGCAGCCGTGAGAACACCGGGGAGCTGTTTTTT; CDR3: CASSRENTGELFF